These 30 T cell receptor beta chains were sequenced from one sample in a study of preoperative IRX-2 immunotherapy in early breast cancer. Measured with immunoSEQ multiplex PCR; TCRdb has only the in-frame clones, and not every one. Of some 99,000 clones detected, 80% to 90% appear once; the ten largest clones hold over 2%. This sample's treatment: preoperative locoregional IRX-2 cytokine immunotherapy. Sequencing used tumor tissue, obtained after IRX-2 immunotherapy. These receptors all stem from a human donor with breast cancer.

The genes are TRBV6-8 and TRBJ1-2, with D perhaps matching TRBD1 (6 bases). This CDR3 contains 15 residues. Trimming left V 6 bases short and J 2 bases short, with 16 bases between. CDR1 and CDR2 (germline): MNHGY, SAAAGT. The CDR3 DNA is TGTGCCAGCAGACTACAACAGGGTGGAAACTATGGCTACACCTTC. It is translated as CASRLQQGGNYGYTF.

This clone was seen only once. V and J are TRBV30 and TRBJ2-2; perhaps TRBD2 as D (6 bases). Germline V CDR1 and CDR2: GTSNPN, SVGIG (reference sequence). This CDR3 comprises 13 residues. V lost 1 base and J 6 bases, leaving 9 bases between the germline ends. The CDR3: CAWSGSSAGELFF. As DNA, the CDR3 is TGTGCCTGGAGTGGATCTAGCGCCGGGGAGCTGTTTTTT. Full variable domain (remainder filled in from reference TRBV30 and TRBJ2-2): SQTIHQWPATLVQPVGSPLSLECTVEGTSNPNLYWYRQAAGRGLQLLFYSVGIGQISSEVPQNLSASRPQDRQFILSSKKLLLSDSGFYLCAWSGSSAGELFFGEGSRLTVL.

The chain couples TRBV23-1 to TRBJ1-5; D gene unclear. TRBV23-1 falls under the ORF class, with uncertain function. The CDR3 runs to 13 residues. V was shortened by 6 bases and J by 4 bases, with 10 bases between the two germline ends. For the CDR3, the DNA is TGCGCCAGCAGCTTGGATCCAAATCAGCCCCAGCATTTT. This encodes CASSLDPNQPQHF.

The chain employs TRBV5-1 and TRBJ1-1; D remains ambiguous. With 0 bases removed from V and 6 bases from J, the gap between germline ends came to 12 bases. This CDR3 is 14 amino acids long. CDR1 is SGHRS, CDR2 YFSETQ, per germline. The CDR3 spells CASSLAGTTSEAFF. CDR3 DNA: TGCGCCAGCAGCTTGGCGGGCACCACCTCTGAAGCTTTCTTT.

The genes are TRBV18 and TRBJ2-1, with 12 bases fitting TRBD1. V was pared by 2 bases and J by 8 bases, with 7 bases of the junction left unmatched. Germline loops: CDR1 KGHSH, CDR2 LQKENI. The CDR3 has 16 amino acids. In DNA form, the CDR3 reads TGTGCCAGCTCACCAACCGGGACAGGGGGCGAGTATGAGCAGTTCTTC. This encodes CASSPTGTGGEYEQFF.

Only a few counts were recorded for this clone. The genes are TRBV7-4 and TRBJ1-4, with 10 positions matching TRBD1. Germline V CDR1 and CDR2: SGHVT, SQSDAQ. The CDR3 contains 15 residues. Trimming at V came to 3 bases and at J to 6 bases, leaving 4 bases not matched to a gene. The CDR3 DNA is TGTGCCAGCAGCTTGCCGGGACAGGGGTATGAAAAACTGTTTTTT. As protein: CASSLPGQGYEKLFF.

The chain carries TRBV6-8 and TRBJ2-2; D possibly corresponds to TRBD1 (7 bases). This CDR3 has 16 residues. The V end lost 5 bases, the J end lost 1 base, and 14 bases lay between the germline ends. The germline CDR1 and CDR2 sequences are MNHGY and SAAAGT. The CDR3 DNA is TGTGCCAGCAGTGTAGGAGGGACAGAGAACACCGGGGAGCTGTTTTTT. It yields the protein CASSVGGTENTGELFF.

V is TRBV25-1 and J is TRBJ2-1; TRBD2 is a possible D gene (6 bases). The CDR3 consists of 16 residues. V lost 4 bases, J lost 0 bases, and 13 bases lay in between. Germline CDR1 MGHDK, CDR2 SYGVNS. CDR3 amino acids: CASSGLPGSSYNEQFF. In DNA, the CDR3 is TGTGCCAGCAGTGGACTCCCCGGGAGCTCCTACAATGAGCAGTTCTTC.

Concerning this clone itself: Other DNA sequences from this sample encode an identical CDR3 as well. The V and J genes are TRBV6-8 and TRBJ2-3; D gene ambiguous. V lost 0 bases and J lost 5, with 6 bases in between. The CDR3 is 13 amino acids. From germline, CDR1 is MNHGY and CDR2 SAAAGT. The CDR3 region has the DNA TGTGCCAGCAGTTACTCGATGGGAGATACGCAGTATTTT. The encoded protein is CASSYSMGDTQYF.

V usage is TRBV6-8 and J usage is TRBJ1-3, with 7 bases aligning to TRBD1. The junction had 5 bases not matched to a gene; V was cut back by 6 bases and J by 3 bases. This CDR3 is 14 amino acids long. CDR1 is MNHGY and CDR2 is SAAAGT in the germline V gene. CDR3 protein: CASRPPGGGNTIYF. The CDR3, as DNA: TGTGCCAGCAGACCCCCAGGGGGTGGAAACACCATATATTTT.

This sequence joins TRBV5-1 and TRBJ2-3; 7 bases are shared with TRBD2. CDR1 is SGHRS and CDR2 is YFSETQ in the germline V gene. The length of the CDR3 is 17 residues. Trimming took 0 bases from V and 4 from J; bases not matched to a gene: 11. CDR3 nucleotides: TGCGCCAGCAGCTTGGCGCCTTGGGCGGGAGAAGCAGATACGCAGTATTTT. Protein product: CASSLAPWAGEADTQYF.

The genes are TRBV29-1 and TRBJ1-2; the match to TRBD1 covers 7 bases. Trimming removed 3 bases from V and 4 bases from J; junction bases left unmatched: 8. Germline CDR1 is SQVTM and CDR2 is ANQGSEA. The CDR3 is 14 amino acids. The CDR3 protein is CSVEINRGSYGYTF. In DNA form, the CDR3 reads TGCAGCGTTGAGATCAACAGGGGTTCCTATGGCTACACCTTC.

The chain joins TRBV29-1 to TRBJ2-1; 11 bases line up with TRBD2. CDR1 and CDR2 from the germline V gene are SQVTM and ANQGSEA. The V segment lost 8 bases and the J segment 5 bases; nucleotides outside the gene matches: 2. This CDR3 contains 12 residues. CDR3 sequence reads: CSMGLADNEQFF. The CDR3 DNA sequence: TGCAGCATGGGACTAGCGGACAATGAGCAGTTCTTC.

The V gene is TRBV10-2, the J gene TRBJ2-2; tentatively, D is TRBD1 (6 bases). V was shortened by 5 bases and J by 7 bases, with 14 bases between the two germline ends. In germline, CDR1 is WSHSY, CDR2 SAAADI. CDR3 length equals 14 residues. In DNA form, the CDR3 reads TGCGCCAGCAGTCAGGGGATGATGGGCGGGGAGCTGTTTTTT. Its translation: CASSQGMMGGELFF.

The V gene is TRBV23-1, the J gene TRBJ2-3; D might be TRBD2 (5 bases). TRBV23-1 is placed among ORFs of uncertain function. The CDR3 is made up of 19 amino acids. V was pared by 6 bases and J by 0 bases, with 25 bases between. CDR3 in amino acids: CASSQEAVGLYLSTDTQYF. CDR3 sequence (DNA): TGCGCCAGCAGCCAAGAAGCGGTAGGACTGTACCTTAGCACAGATACGCAGTATTTT.

In DNA form, the CDR3 reads TGTGCCAGCAGTGAGAGGCGGCACGATACGCAGTATTTT. This encodes CASSERRHDTQYF. The gene calls are TRBV6-8 and TRBJ2-3; D is uncertain. Trimming removed 5 bases from V and 6 bases from J, with 12 bases in between. Germline V gene lookup returns CDR1 MNHGY and CDR2 SAAAGT. CDR3 length equals 13 residues.

This clone was seen more than once but under ten times. The chain uses TRBV5-1 and TRBJ1-4; D ambiguous. Germline V gene data show CDR1 as SGHRS and CDR2 as YFSETQ. This CDR3 has 14 amino acids. The ends were cut back, 0 bases at V and 7 bases at J, with 10 bases in the middle. CDR3 in amino acids: CASSLVIGAEKLFF. The CDR3 DNA reads as TGCGCCAGCAGCTTGGTAATTGGTGCTGAAAAACTGTTTTTT.

About this clone: The sequence runs out 1 residue before the end of the CDR3; the remainder is reconstructed from the germline J gene. The V gene is TRBV10-3, the J gene TRBJ2-3; 7 bases map to TRBD1. CDR3 size: 19 residues. Losses at the gene ends were 0 bases for V and 0 bases for J; bases not matched to a gene: 12. Germline lookup yields CDR1 ENHRY and CDR2 SYGVKD. CDR3 bases read: TGTGCCATCAGTGAGTCTAGGACAGGCAGGACATCTAGCACAGATACGCAGTAT. Residues: CAISESRTGRTSSTDTQY. The complete CDR3 sequence is CAISESRTGRTSSTDTQYF.

The chain recombines TRBV30 with TRBJ1-4; D not certain. The V end lost 0 bases, the J end lost 8 bases, and 7 bases lay between the germline ends. Germline V CDR1 and CDR2: GTSNPN, SVGIG (reference sequence). This CDR3 contains 12 residues. The DNA for the CDR3 is TGTGCCTGGAGTGTCTTACGAGAAAAACTGTTTTTT. Residues: CAWSVLREKLFF.

Notes on this clone: An end of the junction differs from the germline gene, which may be a read error. In DNA, the CDR3 is TGTGCCATCAGTGGAGCGGGAGGTCCAACCTCCCCAGATACGCAGTATTTT. Encoded protein: CAISGAGGPTSPDTQYF. This chain joins TRBV6-8 and TRBJ2-3; TRBD2 aligns across 9 bases. This CDR3 has 17 amino acids. Germline CDR1 reads MNHGY; CDR2 reads SAAAGT.

The V and J genes are TRBV19 and TRBJ2-5, with unresolved D. CDR1 and CDR2 from the germline V gene are LNHDA and SQIVND (reference sequence). Trimming cost V 4 bases and J 2 bases, with 11 bases left between them. This CDR3 is built from 14 residues. CDR3 amino acids: CASSTNLGQETQYF. CDR3 nucleotide sequence: TGTGCCAGTAGTACTAACCTGGGACAAGAGACCCAGTACTTC.

The V gene is TRBV18, the J gene TRBJ1-4; no clear D gene. CDR1 is KGHSH and CDR2 is LQKENI in the germline V gene. V was pared by 1 base and J by 8 bases, with 11 bases between. The CDR3 runs 14 residues. CDR3 nucleotide sequence: TGTGCCAGCTCACCACAGGGTCTGCGAGAAAAACTGTTTTTT. This codes for CASSPQGLREKLFF. Based on the CDR3 plus reference TRBV18 and TRBJ1-4, the full variable domain is NAGVMQNPRHLVRRRGQEARLRCSPMKGHSHVYWYRQLPEEGLKFMVYLQKENIIDESGMPKERFSAEFPKEGPSILRIQQVVRGDSAAYFCASSPQGLREKLFFGSGTQLSVL.

This chain uses TRBV19 with TRBJ1-2; D is unclear. In germline, CDR1 is LNHDA, CDR2 SQIVND (reference sequence). The CDR3 length is 14 residues. V shed 0 bases and J shed 7 bases, with 12 bases lying between them. CDR3 in amino acids: CASSIDRLFAGYTF. The CDR3 coding sequence is TGTGCCAGTAGTATAGATCGATTGTTTGCTGGCTACACCTTC.

The CDR3 sequence is CASSLFQETNEQFF. The CDR3 coding sequence is TGCGCCAGCAGCTTGTTTCAAGAAACCAATGAGCAGTTCTTC. The chain is built from TRBV5-1 and TRBJ2-1; D uncertain. Germline V gene data show CDR1 as SGHRS and CDR2 as YFSETQ. The CDR3 is 14 amino acids. Trimming shortened V by 1 base and J by 6 bases, and 11 bases separated the two germline ends.

The rearrangement joins TRBV30 to TRBJ1-5, with 10 bases aligning to TRBD1. V shed 3 bases and J 2 bases; nucleotides not matched to a gene: 4. Per germline, CDR1 GTSNPN and CDR2 SVGIG (reference sequence). The length of the CDR3 is 15 residues. The CDR3, as DNA: TGTGCCTGGAGGACAGGGGGCAGGGGCAATCAGCCCCAGCATTTT. Translation gives CAWRTGGRGNQPQHF.

V and J are TRBV11-3 and TRBJ1-6; 7 nucleotides match TRBD1. The V gene's germline CDR1 is SGHNT and CDR2 YENEEA. Unmatched junction bases numbered 10, after V lost 5 bases and J lost 0 bases. The length of the CDR3 is 18 residues. The CDR3 protein is CASSRPGQALSYNSPLHF. For the CDR3, the DNA is TGTGCCAGCAGCCGCCCTGGACAGGCGCTCTCCTATAATTCACCCCTCCACTTT.

The genes are TRBV28 and TRBJ1-2; TRBD1 might be the D (5 bases). The CDR3 has 15 residues. Trimming removed 5 bases from V and 8 bases from J, with 21 bases in between. Germline V gene lookup returns CDR1 MDHEN and CDR2 SYDVKM. CDR3 sequence reads: CASSPFRDPPGGYTF. Written as DNA, the CDR3 is TGTGCCAGCAGTCCTTTCCGGGACCCACCTGGAGGCTACACCTTC.

This clone was seen only a few times. The rearrangement joins TRBV11-3 to TRBJ1-3, with D tentatively TRBD1 (6 bases). The CDR3 totals 15 residues. CDR1 and CDR2 (germline): SGHNT, YENEEA. V dropped 5 bases and J dropped 8 bases, with 19 bases sitting between them. Here the CDR3 reads CASSQRSKGDYTIYF. The CDR3 DNA is TGTGCCAGCAGCCAAAGGTCCAAGGGGGACTACACCATATATTTT.

The J gene is TRBJ1-4, the V gene TRBV28; 12 bases agree with TRBD1. CDR1 is MDHEN and CDR2 is SYDVKM in the germline V gene. CDR3 length equals 17 residues. With V trimmed by 5 bases and J by 8 bases, 12 bases remained unmatched. CDR3 residues: CASSGGTGGPRAEKLFF. CDR3 coding DNA: TGTGCCAGCAGTGGCGGGACAGGGGGCCCTCGGGCGGAAAAACTGTTTTTT. Combining the CDR3 with reference TRBV28 and TRBJ1-4 gives the whole variable domain DVKVTQSSRYLVKRTGEKVFLECVQDMDHENMFWYRQDPGLGLRLIYFSYDVKMKEKGDIPEGYSVSREKKERFSLILESASTNQTSMYLCASSGGTGGPRAEKLFFGSGTQLSVL.

Worth noting for this clone: At one end, the junction sequence differs from germline, possibly due to a read error. The rearrangement uses TRBV29-1 and TRBJ2-2; 10 positions match TRBD2. The CDR3 sequence is 17 residues long. Germline V lookup: CDR1 SQVTM, CDR2 ANQGSEA. The CDR3 sequence is CSVGSGGAIPNTGELFF. CDR3 DNA: TGCAGCGTAGGAAGCGGGGGGGCGATCCCGAACACCGGGGAGCTATTTTTT.